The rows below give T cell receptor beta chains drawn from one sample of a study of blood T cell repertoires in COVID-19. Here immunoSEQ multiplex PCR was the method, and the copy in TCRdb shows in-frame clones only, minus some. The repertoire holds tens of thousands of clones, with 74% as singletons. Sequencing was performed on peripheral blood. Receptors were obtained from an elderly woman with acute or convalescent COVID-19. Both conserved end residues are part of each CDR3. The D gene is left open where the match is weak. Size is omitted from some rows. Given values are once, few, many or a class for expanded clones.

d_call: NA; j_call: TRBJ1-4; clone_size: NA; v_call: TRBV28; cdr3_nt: TGTGCCAGCAGTTCTACAGTCAATGAAAAACTGTTTTTT; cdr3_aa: CASSSTVNEKLFF
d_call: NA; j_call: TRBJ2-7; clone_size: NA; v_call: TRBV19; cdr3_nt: TGTGCCAGTACCCCTAAAGGGGGAAACGAGCAGTACTTC; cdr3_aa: CASTPKGGNEQYF
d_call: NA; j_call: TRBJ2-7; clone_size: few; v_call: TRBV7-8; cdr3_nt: TGTGCCAGCAGGAGGATTTCGGCCACCCGAGGGTCCGAGCAGTACTTC; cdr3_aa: CASRRISATRGSEQYF
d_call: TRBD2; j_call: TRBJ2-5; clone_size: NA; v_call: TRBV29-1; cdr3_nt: TGCAGCGTCCCGGCGGGAGCTCGGACCCAGTACTTC; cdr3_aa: CSVPAGARTQYF
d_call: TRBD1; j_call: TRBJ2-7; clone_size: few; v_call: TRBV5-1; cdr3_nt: TGCGCCAGCAGCCGGGACAGGGGTTACGAGCAGTACTTC; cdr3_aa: CASSRDRGYEQYF
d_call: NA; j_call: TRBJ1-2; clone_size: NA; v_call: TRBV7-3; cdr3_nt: TGTGCCAGCAGCTTGACAGCGGGTAGTGGCTACACCTTC; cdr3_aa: CASSLTAGSGYTF
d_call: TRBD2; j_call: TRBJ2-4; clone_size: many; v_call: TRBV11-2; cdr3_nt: TGTGCCAGCAGCTCACAGACTAGCGGGGTAGCCAAAAACATTCAGTACTTC; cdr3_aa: CASSSQTSGVAKNIQYF
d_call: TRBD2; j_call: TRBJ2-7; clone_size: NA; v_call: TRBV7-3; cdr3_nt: TGTGCCACCCCACCGACTCACCCTAGCGGCCCCATTTACGAGCAGTACTTC; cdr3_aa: CATPPTHPSGPIYEQYF
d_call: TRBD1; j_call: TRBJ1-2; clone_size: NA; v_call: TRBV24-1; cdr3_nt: TGTGCCACCCGGGGACAGGGCGACTATGGCTACACCTTC; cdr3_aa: CATRGQGDYGYTF
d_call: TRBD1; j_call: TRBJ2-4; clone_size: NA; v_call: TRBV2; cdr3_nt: TGTGCCAGCAGTGAAGAGACAGGGGGACTGACAAACATTCAGTACTTC; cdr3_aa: CASSEETGGLTNIQYF
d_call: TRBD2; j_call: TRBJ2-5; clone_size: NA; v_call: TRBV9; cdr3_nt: TGTGCCAGCAGCACGGGACTAGCTCTGGCGCAAGAGACCCAGTACTTC; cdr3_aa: CASSTGLALAQETQYF
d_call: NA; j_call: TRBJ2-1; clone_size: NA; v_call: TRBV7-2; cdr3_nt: TGTGCCAGCAGCTTAGAGGAGAGGGGGGGCCAGGAGCAGTTCTTC; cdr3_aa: CASSLEERGGQEQFF
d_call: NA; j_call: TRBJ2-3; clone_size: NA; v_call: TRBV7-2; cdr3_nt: TGTGCCAGCAGCCTCTACCCCACAGATACGCAGTATTTT; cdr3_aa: CASSLYPTDTQYF
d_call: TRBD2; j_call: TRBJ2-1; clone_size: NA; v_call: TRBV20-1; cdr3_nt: TGCAGTGCTAGTACGGGGGAGACTAGCGGCAATGAGCAGTTCTTC; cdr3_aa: CSASTGETSGNEQFF
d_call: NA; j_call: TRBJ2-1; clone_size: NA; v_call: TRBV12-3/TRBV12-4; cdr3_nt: TGTGCCAGCAGCCCAGGTCCTTCCGAGCAGTTCTTC; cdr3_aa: CASSPGPSEQFF
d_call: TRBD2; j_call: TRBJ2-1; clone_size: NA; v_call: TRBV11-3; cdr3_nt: TGTGCCAGCAGCTTATTGCGGAGGACTAGCGGGTACAATGAGCAGTTCTTC; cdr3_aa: CASSLLRRTSGYNEQFF
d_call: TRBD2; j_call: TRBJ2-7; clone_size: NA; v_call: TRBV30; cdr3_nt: TGTGCCTGGAGTGTACGGACATACCTCGGGACTAGCGGGATAGAGCAGTACTTC; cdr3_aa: CAWSVRTYLGTSGIEQYF
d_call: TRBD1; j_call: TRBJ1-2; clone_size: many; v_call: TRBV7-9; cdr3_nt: TGTGCCAGCAGCTCGAGACAGGGTCTGTATGGCTACACCTTC; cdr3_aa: CASSSRQGLYGYTF
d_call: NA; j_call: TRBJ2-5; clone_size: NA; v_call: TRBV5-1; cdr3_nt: TGCGCCAGCAGCTTCGGACAGCCCTCAGAGACCCAGTACTTC; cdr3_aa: CASSFGQPSETQYF
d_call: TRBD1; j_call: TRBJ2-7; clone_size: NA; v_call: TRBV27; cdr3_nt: TGTGCCAGCAGCTCCGGGACAGATTACGAGCAGTACTTC; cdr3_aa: CASSSGTDYEQYF
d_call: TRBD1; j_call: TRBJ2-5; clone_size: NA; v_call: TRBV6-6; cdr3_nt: TGTGCCAGCAGTTCGGGACAGGGGGAACAAGAGACCCAGTACTTC; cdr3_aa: CASSSGQGEQETQYF
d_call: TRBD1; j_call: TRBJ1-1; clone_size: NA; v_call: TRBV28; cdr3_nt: TGTGCCAGCAGTTTCCCCACAGGGGGCGCTTGGGACACTGAAGCTTTCTTT; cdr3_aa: CASSFPTGGAWDTEAFF
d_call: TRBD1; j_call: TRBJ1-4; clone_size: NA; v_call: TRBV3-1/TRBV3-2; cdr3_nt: TGTGCCAGCAGCCTCATGGACAGGGGGAATGAAAAACTGTTTTTT; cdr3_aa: CASSLMDRGNEKLFF
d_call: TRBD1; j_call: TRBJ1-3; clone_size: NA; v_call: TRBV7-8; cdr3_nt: TGTGCCAGCAGTCGGGCCAGGGGGTGGAACACCATATATTTT; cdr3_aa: CASSRARGWNTIYF
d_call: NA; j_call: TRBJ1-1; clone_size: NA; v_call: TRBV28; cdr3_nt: TGTGCCAGCAGTTTAGCGGAAGGGGGGGGGCTGACTGAAGCTTTCTTT; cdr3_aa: CASSLAEGGGLTEAFF
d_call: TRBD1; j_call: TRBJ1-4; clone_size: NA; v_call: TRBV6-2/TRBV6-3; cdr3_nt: TGTGCCAGCAGTTACTCCCGGGACAGGGGGCGAGATGAAAAACTGTTTTTT; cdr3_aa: CASSYSRDRGRDEKLFF
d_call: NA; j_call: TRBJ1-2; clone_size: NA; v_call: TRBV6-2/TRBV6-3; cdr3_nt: TGTGCCAGCAGTTACGAGGGGGACCTTTCGCGGGTCGATGGCTACACCTTC; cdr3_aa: CASSYEGDLSRVDGYTF
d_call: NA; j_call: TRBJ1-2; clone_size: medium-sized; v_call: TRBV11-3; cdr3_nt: TGTGCCAGCAGCTTAGGGCCTGGTGGCTACACCTTC; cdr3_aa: CASSLGPGGYTF
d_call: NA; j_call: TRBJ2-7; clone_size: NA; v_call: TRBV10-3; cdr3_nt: TGTGCCATCGGGAGTAAACGGGACGAGCAGTACTTC; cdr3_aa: CAIGSKRDEQYF
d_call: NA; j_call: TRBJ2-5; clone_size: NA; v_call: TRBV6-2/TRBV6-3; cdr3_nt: TGTGCCAGCAGACCTCAACAGGAGATCTTCCAAGAGACCCAGTACTTC; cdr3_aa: CASRPQQEIFQETQYF
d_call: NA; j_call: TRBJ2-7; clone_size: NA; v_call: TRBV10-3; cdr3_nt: TGTGCCCCATCTTGGGGCAGCCCATACGAGCAGTACTTC; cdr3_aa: CAPSWGSPYEQYF
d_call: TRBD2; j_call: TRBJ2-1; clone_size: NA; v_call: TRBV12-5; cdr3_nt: TGTGCTAGTGCCCCAAGCGGGAGATACAATGAGCAGTTCTTC; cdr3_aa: CASAPSGRYNEQFF
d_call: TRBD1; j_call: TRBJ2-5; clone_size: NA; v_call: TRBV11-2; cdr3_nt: TGTGCCAGCAGCTTAGGAGGGACAGGGGTACTGTCGGGAGAGACCCAGTACTTC; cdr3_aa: CASSLGGTGVLSGETQYF
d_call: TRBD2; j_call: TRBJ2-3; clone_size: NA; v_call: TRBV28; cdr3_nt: TGTGCCAGCAGTTTTGTCGTCGGGGGGAGGACTGACACAGATACGCAGTATTTT; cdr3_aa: CASSFVVGGRTDTDTQYF
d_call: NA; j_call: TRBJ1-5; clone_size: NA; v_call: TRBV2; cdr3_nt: TGTGCCAGCAGCGCCCCGAGGACAGACAATCAGCCCCAGCATTTT; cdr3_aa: CASSAPRTDNQPQHF
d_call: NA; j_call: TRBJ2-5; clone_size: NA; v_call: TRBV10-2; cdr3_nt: TGCGCCAGCAGTGAGAGAGGGCAGACGCTAAGTCTCGCCAGGGAGACCCAGTACTTC; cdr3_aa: CASSERGQTLSLARETQYF
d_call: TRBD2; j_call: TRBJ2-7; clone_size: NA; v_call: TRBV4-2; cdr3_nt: TGTGCCAGCAGCCAAGTTGCCAGCGGGGGCTCCTACGAGCAGTACTTC; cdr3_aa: CASSQVASGGSYEQYF
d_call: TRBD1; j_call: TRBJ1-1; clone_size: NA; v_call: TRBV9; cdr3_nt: TGTGCCAGCAGCGTAGCCCCGGACAGGGGTTGGACTGAAGCTTTCTTT; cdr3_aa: CASSVAPDRGWTEAFF
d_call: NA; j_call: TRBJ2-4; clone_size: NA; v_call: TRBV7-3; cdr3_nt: TGTGCCAGCAGCTTATTGGCGGGAGCCAAAAACATTCAGTACTTC; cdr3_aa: CASSLLAGAKNIQYF
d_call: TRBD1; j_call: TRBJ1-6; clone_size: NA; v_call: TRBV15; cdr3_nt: TGTGCCACCAGGCCCGGGACAGGGGTTTCTTTGAATTCACCCCTCCACTTT; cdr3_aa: CATRPGTGVSLNSPLHF
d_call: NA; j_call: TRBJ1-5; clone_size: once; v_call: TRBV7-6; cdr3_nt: TGTGCCAGCAGCTTAGGACACCCCGGAGGCCCCAATCAGCCCCAGCATTTT; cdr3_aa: CASSLGHPGGPNQPQHF
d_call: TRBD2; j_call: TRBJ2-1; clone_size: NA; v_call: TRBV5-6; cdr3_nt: TGTGCCAGCAGCTTGGAGGTACTAGCGGGAGTCCTCAATGAGCAGTTCTTC; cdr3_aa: CASSLEVLAGVLNEQFF
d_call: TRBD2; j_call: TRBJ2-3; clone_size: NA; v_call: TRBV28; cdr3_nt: TGTGCCAGCAGTTTTAGCGGGAGTACAACAGATACGCAGTATTTT; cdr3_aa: CASSFSGSTTDTQYF
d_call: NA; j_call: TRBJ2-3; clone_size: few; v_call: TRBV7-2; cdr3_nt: TGTGCCAGCAGCAAAAATGGACAGTCCACAGATACGCAGTATTTT; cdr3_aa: CASSKNGQSTDTQYF
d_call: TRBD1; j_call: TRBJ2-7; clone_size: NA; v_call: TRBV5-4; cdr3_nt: TGTGCCAGCAGCCCCCGGGACAGGGCCCACGAGCAGTACTTC; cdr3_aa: CASSPRDRAHEQYF
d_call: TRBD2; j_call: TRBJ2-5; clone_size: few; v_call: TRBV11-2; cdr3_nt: TGTGCCAGCCAACTAGCGGGAGGGACAGAGACCCAGTACTTC; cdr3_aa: CASQLAGGTETQYF
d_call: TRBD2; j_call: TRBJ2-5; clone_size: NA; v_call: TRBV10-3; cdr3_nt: TGTGCCATCAAGCCTAGCGGGGGGGGAGAGACCCAGTACTTC; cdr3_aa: CAIKPSGGGETQYF
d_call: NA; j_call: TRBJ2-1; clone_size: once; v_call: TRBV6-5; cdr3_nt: TGTGCCAGCAGTTCCGTCCAGCGGGTCGACAATGAGCAGTTCTTC; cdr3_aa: CASSSVQRVDNEQFF
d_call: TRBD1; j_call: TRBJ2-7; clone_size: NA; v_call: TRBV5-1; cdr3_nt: TGCGCCAGCGGGACAGATAGCTACGAGCAGTACTTC; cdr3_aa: CASGTDSYEQYF
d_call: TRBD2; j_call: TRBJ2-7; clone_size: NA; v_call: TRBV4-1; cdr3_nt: TGCGCCAGCAGCCAAGGCGCCGGGACTAGCCGATCCTACGAGCAGTACTTC; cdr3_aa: CASSQGAGTSRSYEQYF
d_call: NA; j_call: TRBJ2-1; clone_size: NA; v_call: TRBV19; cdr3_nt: TGTGCCAGTAGTATAGCGGTGAGCTCCTACAATGAGCAGTTCTTC; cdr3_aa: CASSIAVSSYNEQFF
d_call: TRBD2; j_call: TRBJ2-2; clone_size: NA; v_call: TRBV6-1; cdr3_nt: TGTGCCAGCAGTGAATTAGGACTAGCGGGAGGGCCGTCGAACACCGGGGAGCTGTTTTTT; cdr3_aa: CASSELGLAGGPSNTGELFF
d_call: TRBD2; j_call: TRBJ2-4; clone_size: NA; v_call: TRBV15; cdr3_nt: TGTGCCACCAGCAGAGATCTACTAGCGGGAGTAAACATTCAGTACTTC; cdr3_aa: CATSRDLLAGVNIQYF